Shown below are 20 T cell receptor beta chains from a single sample sequenced in a study of coeliac disease. Study-wide results and caveats: In active celiac disease, intraepithelial and lamina propria TRB and TRG repertoires were less clonal than controls.

Profiling relied on immunoSEQ multiplex PCR, and the TCRdb table lists in-frame clones only, not all of them. This sample carries a few thousand clones, approximately 72% of them seen once, and the ten largest clones take roughly 15%. Antigens for these TCRs are unknown. Sequencing was carried out using intraepithelial lymphocytes from the gut. These receptors came from a woman aged 18-30 years with active celiac disease.

The CDR3 sequence: CASSGGMDSPLHF. CDR3 in DNA: TGTGCCAGCAGCGGGGGAATGGATTCACCCCTCCACTTT. The chain has TRBV18 and TRBJ1-6, with D perhaps matching TRBD1 (5 bases). CDR1 and CDR2 from the germline V gene are KGHSH and LQKENI. V was trimmed by 8 bases and J by 8 bases, leaving 13 bases between them. There are 13 residues in the CDR3.

V is TRBV7-2 and J is TRBJ2-3; D remains unclear. The CDR3 loop spans 13 amino acids. CDR1 and CDR2 (germline): SGHTA, FQGNSA. V shed 2 bases and J shed 5 bases, with 8 bases lying between them. Here the CDR3 DNA reads TGTGCCAGCAGCTTAATTCTCCTAGATACGCAGTATTTT. Its translation is CASSLILLDTQYF.

The genes are TRBV18 and TRBJ1-1, with a possible D match to TRBD1 (6 bases). Germline V gene sequence: CDR1 KGHSH, CDR2 LQKENI. The CDR3 runs to 14 residues. With 5 bases removed from V and 3 bases from J, the gap between germline ends came to 13 bases. The CDR3 nucleotides are TGTGCCAGCTCATTAACGGACAGTGACACTGAAGCTTTCTTT. Protein sequence: CASSLTDSDTEAFF.

The rearrangement joins TRBV27 to TRBJ1-2, with a possible D match to TRBD1 (6 bases). Germline CDR1 is MNHEY and CDR2 is SMNVEV (reference sequence). The CDR3 covers 15 residues. The germline V and J ends were trimmed by 6 bases and 5 bases, with 19 bases remaining between them. The chain's CDR3 is CASSPLGHPWYGYTF. CDR3 nucleotide sequence: TGTGCCAGCAGCCCCCTGGGACATCCGTGGTATGGCTACACCTTC.

J is TRBJ1-5 and V is TRBV5-8; no clear D. Germline assignment: CDR1 SGHTS and CDR2 YDEGEE. The V end was cut by 3 bases, the J end by 3 bases, with 7 bases between. This CDR3 is built from 13 residues. In DNA form, the CDR3 reads TGTGCCAGCAGCTCGGGTCTCAATCAGCCCCAGCATTTT. As protein: CASSSGLNQPQHF.

The V and J genes are TRBV5-1 and TRBJ2-3, with 10 nucleotides matching TRBD2. There are 16 residues in the CDR3. Trimming at V came to 0 bases and at J to 1 base, leaving 2 bases not matched to a gene. Germline values: CDR1 SGHRS, CDR2 YFSETQ. This chain's CDR3 is CASSLDGTSGTDTQYF. CDR3 nucleotides: TGCGCCAGCAGCTTGGACGGGACTAGCGGCACAGATACGCAGTATTTT.

The V call is TRBV2, the J call TRBJ2-2, with 15 bases fitting TRBD2. The germline CDR1 and CDR2 sequences are SNHLY and FYNNEI. The length of the CDR3 is 20 residues. Trimming removed 0 bases from V and 3 bases from J; junction bases left unmatched: 8. This CDR3 reads CASSEAIRTSGGAYTGELFF. The CDR3 DNA reads TGTGCCAGCAGTGAAGCCATCAGGACTAGCGGGGGGGCCTACACCGGGGAGCTGTTTTTT.

This clone was seen a handful of times. The chain is built from TRBV23-1 and TRBJ2-5; D might be TRBD2 (5 bases). Being an ORF, TRBV23-1 has a function that is uncertain. V was cut by 2 bases and J by 2 bases, with 18 bases left in between. The CDR3 spans 17 residues. The CDR3: CASSQGGRFPTQETQYF. CDR3 sequence (DNA): TGCGCCAGCAGTCAAGGAGGTAGGTTCCCAACACAAGAGACCCAGTACTTC.

In its sample, this clone is medium-sized. The chain employs TRBV19 and TRBJ2-5; weak D call: TRBD1 (5 bases). V was trimmed by 2 bases and J by 1 base, leaving 14 bases between them. Looked up from germline, CDR1 is LNHDA and CDR2 is SQIVND (reference sequence). The CDR3 is made up of 16 amino acids. The CDR3 DNA is TGTGCCAGTAGTATACAGGGCCCCCCTCTCCAAGAGACCCAGTACTTC. Its protein product is CASSIQGPPLQETQYF.

V usage is TRBV11-3 and J usage is TRBJ1-4; 7 bases agree with TRBD1. CDR1 and CDR2 from the germline V gene are SGHNT and YENEEA. The trim removed 2 bases at V and 1 base at J, leaving 10 bases unmatched. The CDR3 is 18 residues long. The CDR3 loop is CASSLKTPHRGTNEKLFF. As DNA, the CDR3 is TGTGCCAGCAGCTTAAAGACCCCCCACAGGGGAACTAATGAAAAACTGTTTTTT.

The chain recombines TRBV10-3 with TRBJ1-2; D is perhaps TRBD1 (6 bases). Trimming pared 11 bases from V and 2 bases from J, leaving 15 bases between. The CDR3 consists of 13 residues. CDR1 is ENHRY, CDR2 SYGVKD, per germline. The CDR3: CAVLRDTNYGYTF. DNA for the CDR3: TGTGCCGTCCTCCGGGACACCAACTATGGCTACACCTTC.

This clone is classed as medium-sized (0.01 to 0.1%). The chain combines TRBV7-9 with TRBJ1-2; D is undetermined. Trimming shortened V by 4 bases and J by 4 bases, and 16 bases separated the two germline ends. Germline V gene lookup returns CDR1 SEHNR and CDR2 FQNEAQ (reference sequence). The length of the CDR3 is 15 residues. The CDR3 spells CASSSRDYLPYGYTF. The DNA for the CDR3 is TGTGCCAGCAGCTCGAGGGATTACCTTCCCTATGGCTACACCTTC.

The V call is TRBV28, the J call TRBJ2-1, with D maybe TRBD2 (6 bases). V lost 5 bases to trimming and J lost 5 bases, with 22 bases between them. The CDR3 loop spans 17 amino acids. Germline-derived CDR1 and CDR2 are MDHEN and SYDVKM. The CDR3: CASSVLVTRTRNNEQFF. The CDR3, as DNA: TGTGCCAGCAGTGTACTAGTGACTAGGACCCGAAACAATGAGCAGTTCTTC.

CDR3 amino acids: CASSWSANYGYTF. In DNA, the CDR3 is TGTGCCAGCAGTTGGTCGGCTAACTATGGCTACACCTTC. The rearrangement joins TRBV28 to TRBJ1-2; D not resolved. V was pared by 4 bases and J by 0 bases, with 6 bases between. The CDR3 is 13 amino acids. Germline CDR1 reads MDHEN; CDR2 reads SYDVKM.

The chain uses TRBV6-1 and TRBJ1-2; D may be TRBD1 (6 bases). Trimming cost V 1 base and J 2 bases, with 23 bases left between them. CDR3 size: 19 residues. In germline, CDR1 is MNHNS, CDR2 SASEGT. For the CDR3, the DNA is TGTGCCAGCAGTGAAGGTGGGTTGACAGGTTCCTTATTCAACTATGGCTACACCTTC. It specifies CASSEGGLTGSLFNYGYTF.

V usage is TRBV28 and J usage is TRBJ2-1; TRBD2 aligns across 10 bases. CDR3 length equals 14 residues. Germline CDR1 and CDR2: MDHEN and SYDVKM. V lost 5 bases, J lost 7 bases, and 5 bases stayed unmatched. The CDR3 region has the DNA TGTGCCAGCAGTGGGGCTAGCGGGGGAAATGAGCAGTTCTTC. Protein sequence: CASSGASGGNEQFF.

This chain joins TRBV7-9 and TRBJ1-1; D unclear. CDR3 length: 12 amino acids. CDR1 is SEHNR and CDR2 is FQNEAQ in the germline V gene (reference sequence). The V end lost 6 bases, the J end lost 6 bases, and 11 bases lay between the germline ends. CDR3 DNA: TGTGCCAGCAGTGCAGATGCAGCTGAAGCTTTCTTT. Protein: CASSADAAEAFF.

The V gene is TRBV6-1, the J gene TRBJ2-5; TRBD2 might be the D (6 bases). Between the trimmed V and J ends, which lost 0 bases and 2 bases, there was a span of 13 bases. The CDR3 extends over 16 amino acids. Germline-derived CDR1 and CDR2 are MNHNS and SASEGT. The CDR3 DNA follows: TGTGCCAGCAGTGAAGCTGGAGGGGCTTTACAAGAGACCCAGTACTTC. Its protein product is CASSEAGGALQETQYF.

V and J are TRBV7-9 and TRBJ2-1; 8 bases map to TRBD1. Germline V CDR1 and CDR2: SEHNR, FQNEAQ (reference sequence). The CDR3 is 14 residues long. J lost 4 bases, V lost 8 bases, and 7 bases had no gene match. This chain's CDR3 is CASRTGSAYNEQFF. For the CDR3, the DNA is TGTGCCAGCCGGACAGGGAGCGCTTACAATGAGCAGTTCTTC.

The chain combines TRBV5-1 with TRBJ2-2, with 8 bases that match TRBD1. J gave up 4 bases and V 3 bases, and 8 bases lay outside the gene matches. The length of the CDR3 is 16 residues. Germline lookup yields CDR1 SGHRS and CDR2 YFSETQ. CDR3: CASSSDQGASTGELFF. In DNA form, the CDR3 reads TGCGCCAGCAGCTCAGACCAGGGGGCGAGCACCGGGGAGCTGTTTTTT.